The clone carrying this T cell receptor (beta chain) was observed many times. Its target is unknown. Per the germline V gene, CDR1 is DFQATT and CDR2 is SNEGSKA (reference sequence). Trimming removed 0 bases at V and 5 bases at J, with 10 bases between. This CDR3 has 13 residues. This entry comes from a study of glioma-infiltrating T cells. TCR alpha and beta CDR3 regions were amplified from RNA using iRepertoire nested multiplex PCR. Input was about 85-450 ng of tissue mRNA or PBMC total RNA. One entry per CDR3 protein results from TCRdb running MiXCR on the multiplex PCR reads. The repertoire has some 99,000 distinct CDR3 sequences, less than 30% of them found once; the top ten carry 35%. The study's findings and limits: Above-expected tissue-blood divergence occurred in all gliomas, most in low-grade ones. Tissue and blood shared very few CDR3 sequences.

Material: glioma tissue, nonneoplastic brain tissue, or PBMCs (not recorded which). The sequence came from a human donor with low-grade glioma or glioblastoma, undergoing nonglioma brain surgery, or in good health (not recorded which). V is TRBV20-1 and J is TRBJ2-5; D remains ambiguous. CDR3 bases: TGCAGTGCTAGAGATGTCAGTAAGGAGACCCAGTACTTC. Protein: CSARDVSKETQYF.